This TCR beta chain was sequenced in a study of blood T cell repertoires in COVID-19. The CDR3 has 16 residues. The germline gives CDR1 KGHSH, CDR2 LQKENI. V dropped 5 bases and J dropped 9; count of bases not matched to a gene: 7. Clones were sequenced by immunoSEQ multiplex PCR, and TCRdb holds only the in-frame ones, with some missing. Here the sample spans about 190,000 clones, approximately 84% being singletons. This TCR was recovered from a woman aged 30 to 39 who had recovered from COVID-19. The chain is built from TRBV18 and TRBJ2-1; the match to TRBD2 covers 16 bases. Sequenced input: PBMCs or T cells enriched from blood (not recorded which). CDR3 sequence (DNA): TGTGCCAGCTCAACTACCGGGACTAGCGGGAGGGTTGAGCAGTTCTTC. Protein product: CASSTTGTSGRVEQFF.